This T cell receptor (beta chain) appears in the sequencing data of a study of vaccination effects on CD4 cells after COVID-19. After expansion with viral peptide pools in the ViraFEST assay, antigen-specific CD4+ T cells were sequenced. Following a 10-day culture, CD4+ T cells were purified. Participants were given two doses of BNT162b2 or mRNA-1273 vaccine. Having tested negative for nucleocapsid antibodies, the vaccine recipients showed no prior SARS-CoV-2 infection. On days 3 and 7, fresh IL-2 medium replaced half the medium. This clone came up a few times. Its specificity is unknown. This CDR3 is 14 amino acids long. Losses at the gene ends were 6 bases for V and 4 bases for J; bases not matched to a gene: 6. From germline, CDR1 is MDHEN and CDR2 SYDVKM. Sequencing was performed with immunoSEQ multiplex PCR; in TCRdb, only in-frame clones are kept and a portion is missing. The data show around 15,000 clones, roughly 75% seen once.

Study-wide points: Vaccine-induced clones in healthy vaccinees cross-reacted with common cold coronaviruses in only 1 of 255 cases.

The TCR was taken from a human donor who received a COVID-19 vaccine. The chain has TRBV28 and TRBJ1-3; TRBD1 matches at 7 bases. The source was CD4+ T cells from PBMCs cultured with HCoV-NL63 spike peptides, collected after COVID-19 vaccination. The CDR3 reads CASSTTGSGNTIYF. CDR3 sequence (DNA): TGTGCCAGCAGCACGACAGGGTCCGGAAACACCATATATTTT.